This T cell receptor beta chain appears in the sequencing data of a study of blood T cell repertoires in COVID-19. Whole-study context: Samples came from the United States, Italy and Spain, spanning acute and convalescent COVID-19.

Original processing methods: Nucleated cell counts were estimated from reference gene primer amplification. Clones were read by immunoSEQ multiplex PCR, and TCRdb kept only the in-frame ones, dropping some. Clonal size and the V and J genes are those of that table, whereas D and trimming came from the DNA. The table has 140,000 to 150,000 clones, approximately 86% seen once. Trimming took 0 bases from V and 2 from J, leaving 8 bases between them. The germline gives CDR1 LGHDT, CDR2 YNNKEL (reference sequence). The CDR3 has 15 residues. The sequenced sample consisted of peripheral blood. The chain carries TRBV3-1 (or the pseudogene TRBV3-2) and TRBJ2-1, with D possibly TRBD2 on 6 matching bases. The source is an older man with acute or convalescent COVID-19. Written as DNA, the CDR3 is TGTGCCAGCAGCCAAGACGGGGGTCCCTACAATGAGCAGTTCTTC. It codes for CASSQDGGPYNEQFF.